These T cell receptor beta chains were read from a single sample in a study of post-analysis software for immune sequencing data. Each CDR3 protein is one row after TCRdb ran MiXCR on the PCR reads. In the table there are roughly 800,000 distinct CDR3 sequences, about 57% of which are singletons. Material: blood. These receptors came from a girl under 18 with multiple sclerosis. Both conserved end residues are part of each CDR3. D genes are given only for firm matches. Only part of the rows carry a size: once, few, many, or a class if the clone is expanded.

abundance: few
j_gene: TRBJ2-7
v_gene: TRBV7-9
d_gene: -
CDR3nt: TGTGCCAGCAGCCACCCGACAGCAGGGACACGGCACGGCTACGAGCAGTACTTC
CDR3aa: CASSHPTAGTRHGYEQYF

abundance: few
j_gene: TRBJ2-7
v_gene: TRBV6-6
d_gene: TRBD1
CDR3nt: TGTGCCAGCAGCCTCATACAGGGGTACGAGCAGTACTTC
CDR3aa: CASSLIQGYEQYF

abundance: -
j_gene: TRBJ1-5
v_gene: TRBV20-1
d_gene: -
CDR3nt: TGCAGTGCTAGAGATCGGGGGGGCAATCAGCCCCAGCATTTT
CDR3aa: CSARDRGGNQPQHF

abundance: -
j_gene: TRBJ2-7
v_gene: TRBV19
d_gene: TRBD1
CDR3nt: TGTGCCAGTAGTGGGCTGACAGGGCCCTACGAGCAGTACTTC
CDR3aa: CASSGLTGPYEQYF

abundance: -
j_gene: TRBJ2-6
v_gene: TRBV7-6
d_gene: -
CDR3nt: TGTGCCAGCAGCCCGGACATATCCGGGGCCAGCGTCCTGACTTTC
CDR3aa: CASSPDISGASVLTF

abundance: -
j_gene: TRBJ2-1
v_gene: TRBV20-1
d_gene: TRBD1
CDR3nt: TGCAGTGCTTCACCCGGGACAGGGGGTGGTGAGCAGTTCTTC
CDR3aa: CSASPGTGGGEQFF

abundance: few
j_gene: TRBJ2-1
v_gene: TRBV27
d_gene: TRBD2
CDR3nt: TGTGCCAGCAGTTTGTTAGCGGGGGTCGGTGAGCAGTTCTTC
CDR3aa: CASSLLAGVGEQFF

abundance: -
j_gene: TRBJ2-7
v_gene: TRBV20-1
d_gene: TRBD2
CDR3nt: TGCAGTGCTCCCCTAGCGGGGAGTAGCAGCGAGCAGTACTTC
CDR3aa: CSAPLAGSSSEQYF

abundance: -
j_gene: TRBJ2-6
v_gene: TRBV7-9
d_gene: -
CDR3nt: TGTGCCAGCAGCCCCAGGCAGGGGATGGGGGCCAACGTCCTGACTTTC
CDR3aa: CASSPRQGMGANVLTF

abundance: -
j_gene: TRBJ2-1
v_gene: TRBV20-1
d_gene: TRBD2
CDR3nt: TGCAGTGCTAGAGGACTAGCGGGAGGTGATCGAGAGCAGTTCTTC
CDR3aa: CSARGLAGGDREQFF

abundance: -
j_gene: TRBJ2-1
v_gene: TRBV13
d_gene: -
CDR3nt: TGTGCCAGCACGAAGGGACCCAGCTCGAATGAGCAGTTCTTC
CDR3aa: CASTKGPSSNEQFF

abundance: -
j_gene: TRBJ2-7
v_gene: TRBV2
d_gene: TRBD1
CDR3nt: TGTGCCAGCATTCCAGGGACAGGGGCCTCCGAGCAGTACTTC
CDR3aa: CASIPGTGASEQYF

abundance: -
j_gene: TRBJ2-5
v_gene: TRBV12-3/TRBV12-4
d_gene: TRBD1
CDR3nt: TGTGCCAGCAGTACACCCAGGGGGGACAGGGAAGAGACCCAGTACTTC
CDR3aa: CASSTPRGDREETQYF

abundance: -
j_gene: TRBJ1-1
v_gene: TRBV3-1
d_gene: -
CDR3nt: TGTGCCAGCAGCCGAGAAGGTTGGACTGAAGCTTTCTTT
CDR3aa: CASSREGWTEAFF

abundance: -
j_gene: TRBJ2-5
v_gene: TRBV29-1
d_gene: -
CDR3nt: TGCAGCGTTGAAGAGAACATACAAGAGACCCAGTACTTC
CDR3aa: CSVEENIQETQYF

abundance: -
j_gene: TRBJ2-7
v_gene: TRBV6-2/TRBV6-3
d_gene: -
CDR3nt: TGTGCCAACAGTTTAAAAACTGAACGTCCAACCTACGAGCAGTACTTC
CDR3aa: CANSLKTERPTYEQYF

abundance: -
j_gene: TRBJ1-4
v_gene: TRBV14
d_gene: TRBD1
CDR3nt: TGTGCCAGCAGCCAAGAACAGGGGGCTAATGAAAAACTGTTTTTT
CDR3aa: CASSQEQGANEKLFF

abundance: -
j_gene: TRBJ2-3
v_gene: TRBV4-1
d_gene: -
CDR3nt: TGCGCCAGCAGCCAAGAGGGTCATGGTGGCACAGATACGCAGTATTTT
CDR3aa: CASSQEGHGGTDTQYF

abundance: few
j_gene: TRBJ2-7
v_gene: TRBV25-1
d_gene: TRBD2
CDR3nt: TGTGCCAGCAGAGCTAGCGGGGACTACGAGCAGTACTTC
CDR3aa: CASRASGDYEQYF

abundance: -
j_gene: TRBJ2-5
v_gene: TRBV12-3/TRBV12-4
d_gene: TRBD2
CDR3nt: TGTGCCAGCAGTTTAGCAGTAGCGGGACGTCAAGAGACCCAGTACTTC
CDR3aa: CASSLAVAGRQETQYF

abundance: -
j_gene: TRBJ2-1
v_gene: TRBV6-5
d_gene: TRBD2
CDR3nt: TGTGCCAGCCAAGGAGGTAGCGGGAATGAGCAGTTCTTC
CDR3aa: CASQGGSGNEQFF

abundance: -
j_gene: TRBJ2-3
v_gene: TRBV20-1
d_gene: -
CDR3nt: TGCAGTGCATCCGTGGGGGACACGCAGTATTTT
CDR3aa: CSASVGDTQYF

abundance: -
j_gene: TRBJ1-1
v_gene: TRBV5-1
d_gene: -
CDR3nt: TGCGCCAGCAGCTTGCAGACATTGGCAAACACTGAAGCTTTCTTT
CDR3aa: CASSLQTLANTEAFF

abundance: -
j_gene: TRBJ2-5
v_gene: TRBV7-9
d_gene: TRBD2
CDR3nt: TGTGCCAGCAGCTTACTAGCGGGGCCCGAGCGGGAGACCCAGTACTTC
CDR3aa: CASSLLAGPERETQYF

abundance: -
j_gene: TRBJ2-1
v_gene: TRBV7-3
d_gene: TRBD1
CDR3nt: TGTGCCAGCAGCTTAATCGGGACAGGTGAGCAGTTCTTC
CDR3aa: CASSLIGTGEQFF

abundance: -
j_gene: TRBJ1-1
v_gene: TRBV11-2
d_gene: TRBD1
CDR3nt: TGTGCCAGCAGCCCCAGAGGACCGGGACAGATGAACACTGAAGCTTTCTTT
CDR3aa: CASSPRGPGQMNTEAFF

abundance: -
j_gene: TRBJ2-1
v_gene: TRBV7-2
d_gene: -
CDR3nt: TGTGCCAGCAGCTTAGCGCTTTGGGTATTGAATGAGCAGTTCTTC
CDR3aa: CASSLALWVLNEQFF

abundance: -
j_gene: TRBJ1-2
v_gene: TRBV7-3
d_gene: -
CDR3nt: TGTGCCAGCAGCTTAGACGGGAACTATGACTACACCTTC
CDR3aa: CASSLDGNYDYTF

abundance: -
j_gene: TRBJ2-5
v_gene: TRBV6-1
d_gene: -
CDR3nt: TGTGCCAGCCAGCGGAATCGGGAGACCCAGTACTTC
CDR3aa: CASQRNRETQYF

abundance: -
j_gene: TRBJ2-1
v_gene: TRBV15
d_gene: TRBD2
CDR3nt: TGTGCCACCAGCATTCCTAGACTAGCGTCCTACAATGAGCAGTTCTTC
CDR3aa: CATSIPRLASYNEQFF

abundance: few
j_gene: TRBJ2-5
v_gene: TRBV10-3
d_gene: TRBD1
CDR3nt: TGTGCCATCATGAAGGGGAGGACCGGGACAGGAGAAAAAGAGACCCAGTACTTC
CDR3aa: CAIMKGRTGTGEKETQYF

abundance: -
j_gene: TRBJ2-5
v_gene: TRBV3-1
d_gene: -
CDR3nt: TGTGCCAGCAGCCTCCGCTGGGGGAACCAAGAGACCCAGTACTTC
CDR3aa: CASSLRWGNQETQYF

abundance: -
j_gene: TRBJ2-6
v_gene: TRBV9
d_gene: -
CDR3nt: TGTGCCAGCAGCGATACAGGATCTGGGGCCAACGTCCTGACTTTC
CDR3aa: CASSDTGSGANVLTF

abundance: few
j_gene: TRBJ2-7
v_gene: TRBV12-3/TRBV12-4
d_gene: -
CDR3nt: TGTGCCAGCAGCCCATTCCCAGGAAAAGCCTACGAGCAGTACTTC
CDR3aa: CASSPFPGKAYEQYF

abundance: few
j_gene: TRBJ2-2
v_gene: TRBV29-1
d_gene: -
CDR3nt: TGCAGCGTCGGCCTCACGAACACCGGGGAGCTGTTTTTT
CDR3aa: CSVGLTNTGELFF

abundance: -
j_gene: TRBJ2-7
v_gene: TRBV5-1
d_gene: TRBD1
CDR3nt: TGCGCCAGCAGCGGTGGGACAGGGGAGGTGTACGAGCAGTACTTC
CDR3aa: CASSGGTGEVYEQYF

abundance: -
j_gene: TRBJ2-7
v_gene: TRBV12-3/TRBV12-4
d_gene: TRBD1
CDR3nt: TGTGCCAGCAGTATGGGATCCGGGACAGGGGGTGGTGAGCAGTACTTC
CDR3aa: CASSMGSGTGGGEQYF

abundance: -
j_gene: TRBJ1-5
v_gene: TRBV5-5
d_gene: -
CDR3nt: TGTGCCAGCAGCTTGGGGAGGGGCCAGACGGTAAATCAGCCCCAGCATTTT
CDR3aa: CASSLGRGQTVNQPQHF

abundance: once
j_gene: TRBJ2-5
v_gene: TRBV20-1
d_gene: TRBD2
CDR3nt: TGCAGTGCTAATCCTAGCGGGACCCAGTACTTC
CDR3aa: CSANPSGTQYF

abundance: -
j_gene: TRBJ1-4
v_gene: TRBV5-1
d_gene: -
CDR3nt: TGCGCCAGCAGCTTGGTTGTACAGGAACTTAATGAAAAACTGTTTTTT
CDR3aa: CASSLVVQELNEKLFF

abundance: -
j_gene: TRBJ2-1
v_gene: TRBV12-5
d_gene: TRBD2
CDR3nt: TGTGCTAGTGGTTTGAGACCGGGACTAGCGGGAGGAAGCTCCTACAATGAGCAGTTCTTC
CDR3aa: CASGLRPGLAGGSSYNEQFF

abundance: -
j_gene: TRBJ2-1
v_gene: TRBV6-6
d_gene: -
CDR3nt: TGTGCCAGCAGTTACTCCTTGTCGAATGAGCAGTTCTTC
CDR3aa: CASSYSLSNEQFF

abundance: -
j_gene: TRBJ2-3
v_gene: TRBV5-1
d_gene: -
CDR3nt: TGCGCCAGCAGAGCAACGGGACCCAGCACAGATACGCAGTATTTT
CDR3aa: CASRATGPSTDTQYF

abundance: -
j_gene: TRBJ1-1
v_gene: TRBV3-1
d_gene: -
CDR3nt: TGTGCCGGCAGCCCTCCAAGGGGGACGGTGAACACTGAAGCTTTCTTT
CDR3aa: CAGSPPRGTVNTEAFF

abundance: -
j_gene: TRBJ2-5
v_gene: TRBV7-3
d_gene: -
CDR3nt: TGTGCCAGCAGCAACGGGTTGTACCAAGAGACCCAGTACTTC
CDR3aa: CASSNGLYQETQYF

abundance: -
j_gene: TRBJ2-6
v_gene: TRBV20-1
d_gene: -
CDR3nt: TGCAGTGCTAGGGACCGCCACTCTGGGGCCAACGTCCTGACTTTC
CDR3aa: CSARDRHSGANVLTF